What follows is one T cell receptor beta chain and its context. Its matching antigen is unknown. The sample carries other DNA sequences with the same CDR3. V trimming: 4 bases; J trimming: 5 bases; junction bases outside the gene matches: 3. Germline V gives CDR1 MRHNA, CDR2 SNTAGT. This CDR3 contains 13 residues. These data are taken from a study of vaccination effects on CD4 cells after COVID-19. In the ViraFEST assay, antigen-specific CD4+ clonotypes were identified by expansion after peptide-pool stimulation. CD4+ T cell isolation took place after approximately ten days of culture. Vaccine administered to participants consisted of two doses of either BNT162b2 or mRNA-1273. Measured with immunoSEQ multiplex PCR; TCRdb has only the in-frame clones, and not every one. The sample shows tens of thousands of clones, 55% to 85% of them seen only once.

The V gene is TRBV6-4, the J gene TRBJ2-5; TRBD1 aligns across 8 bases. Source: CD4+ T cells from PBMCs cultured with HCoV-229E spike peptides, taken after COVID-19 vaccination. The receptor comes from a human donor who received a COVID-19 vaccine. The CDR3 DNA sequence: TGTGCCAGCAGTGCCGACAGGGGCGAGACCCAGTACTTC. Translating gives CASSADRGETQYF.